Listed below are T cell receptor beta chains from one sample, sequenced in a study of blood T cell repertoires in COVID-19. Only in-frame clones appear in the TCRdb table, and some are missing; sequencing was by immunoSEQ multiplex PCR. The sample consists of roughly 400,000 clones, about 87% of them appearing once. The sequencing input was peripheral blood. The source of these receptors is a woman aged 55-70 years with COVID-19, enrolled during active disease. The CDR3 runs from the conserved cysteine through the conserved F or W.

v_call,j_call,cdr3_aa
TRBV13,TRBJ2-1,CASSLAGTGPYNEQFF
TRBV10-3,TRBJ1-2,CAISVGVRGRPNYGYTF
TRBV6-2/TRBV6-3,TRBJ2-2,CASSFTGSRAGELFF
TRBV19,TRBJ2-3,CASSRQGPDTQYF
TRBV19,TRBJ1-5,CASSIDGTGRAINQPQHF
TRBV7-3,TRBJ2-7,CASSLGLQGPQYF
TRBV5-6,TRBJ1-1,CASRRDRGLKVTEAFF
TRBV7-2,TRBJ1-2,CASSLALGGAYGYTF
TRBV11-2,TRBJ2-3,CASSATSGVSDTQYF
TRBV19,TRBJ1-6,CASLADVDSSPLHF
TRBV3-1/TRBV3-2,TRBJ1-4,CASSQSDRGVNEKLFF
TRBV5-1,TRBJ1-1,CASSSGRVMGNTEAFF
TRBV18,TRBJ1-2,CASSPRQADRNYGYTF
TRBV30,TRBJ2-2,CAWAPGGYNTGELFF
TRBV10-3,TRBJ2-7,CAISVGTSGDEQYF
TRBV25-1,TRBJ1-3,CASSETGQGPSGNTIYF
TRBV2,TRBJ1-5,CASSGTGPSRAQHF
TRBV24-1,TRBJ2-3,CATSDPTPGVRDTQYF
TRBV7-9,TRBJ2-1,CASSLGSSNEQFF
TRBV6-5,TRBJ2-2,CASSYRGQNTGELFF
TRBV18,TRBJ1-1,CASSPLGQNTEAFF
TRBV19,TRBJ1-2,CASSLTGDDGYTF
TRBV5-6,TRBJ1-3,CASSLIGGGLPSGNTIYF
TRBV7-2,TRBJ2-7,CASSPTGPYYEQYF
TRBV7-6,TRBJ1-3,CASSLDVRGLAGNTIYF
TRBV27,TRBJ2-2,CASRPILAAGELFF
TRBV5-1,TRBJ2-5,CASSLTSIETQYF
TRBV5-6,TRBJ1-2,CASSLTTGGSVGYTF
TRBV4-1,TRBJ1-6,CASSGRQGATYNSPLHF
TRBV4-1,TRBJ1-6,CASSHQLTGGRNSPLHF
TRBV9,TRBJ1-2,CASSTAAGNYGYTF
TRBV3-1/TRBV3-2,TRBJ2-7,CASSQDRQGSYEQYF
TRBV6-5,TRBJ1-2,CASRPLQTGLYGYTF
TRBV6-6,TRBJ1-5,CASSYDGSGTQHF
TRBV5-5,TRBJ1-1,CASSLWKGKGLEAFF
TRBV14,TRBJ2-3,CASSHQTTDTQYF
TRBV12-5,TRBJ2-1,CASGLGETGNNEQFF
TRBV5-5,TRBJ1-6,CASSSSLRHNSPLHF
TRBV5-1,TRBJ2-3,CASTNLPSGGGGTDTQYF
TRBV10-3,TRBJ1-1,CASAGTGNTEAFF
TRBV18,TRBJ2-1,CASSPGQGKDEQFF
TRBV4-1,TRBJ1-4,CASSPGQGVAKLFF
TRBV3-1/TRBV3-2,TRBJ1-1,CASSQARGWPEAFF
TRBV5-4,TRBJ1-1,CASSSPGGGPNTEAFF
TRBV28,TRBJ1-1,CASTRQANTEAFF